Included here is one T cell receptor beta chain sequence, with context. The data are from a study of OX40 agonist ivuxolimab in advanced cancers. The CDR3 runs 14 residues. Looked up from germline, CDR1 is SNHLY and CDR2 is FYNNEI. After removal of 10 bases from V and 7 bases from J, the junction contained 14 bases not matched to a gene. Profiling relied on immunoSEQ multiplex PCR, and the TCRdb table lists in-frame clones only, not all of them. The sample lists more than 55,000 clones, 85% to 95% seen once, with 13% in the top ten. J is TRBJ1-2 and V is TRBV2; 8 positions agree with TRBD1. The sequence was obtained from an adult with an advanced solid tumor such as melanoma, head and neck, liver or kidney cancer. Specimen: CD4+ or CD8+ T cells sorted from blood, collected in a trial of the OX40 agonist ivuxolimab. The CDR3 reads CANLAGGTGRGYTF. The CDR3 bases are TGTGCCAACCTGGCTGGGGGGACAGGACGTGGCTACACCTTC.